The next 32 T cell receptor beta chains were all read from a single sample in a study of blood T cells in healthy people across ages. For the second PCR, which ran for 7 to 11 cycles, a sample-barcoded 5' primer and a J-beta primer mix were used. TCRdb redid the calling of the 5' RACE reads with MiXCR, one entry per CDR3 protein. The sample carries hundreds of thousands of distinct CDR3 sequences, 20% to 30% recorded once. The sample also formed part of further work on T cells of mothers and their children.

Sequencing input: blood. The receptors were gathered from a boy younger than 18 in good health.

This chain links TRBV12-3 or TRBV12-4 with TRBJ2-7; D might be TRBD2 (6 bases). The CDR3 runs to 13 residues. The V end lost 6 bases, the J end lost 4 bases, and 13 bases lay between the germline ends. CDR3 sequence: CASSFGTFYEQYF. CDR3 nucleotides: TGTGCCAGCAGCTTTGGGACTTTTTACGAGCAGTACTTC.

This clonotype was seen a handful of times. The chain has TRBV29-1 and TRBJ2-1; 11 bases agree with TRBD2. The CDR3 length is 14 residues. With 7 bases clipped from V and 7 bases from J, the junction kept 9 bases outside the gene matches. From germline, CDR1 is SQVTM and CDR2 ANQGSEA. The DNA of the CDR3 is TGCAGCGCCCAACTAGCGGGGGAAGCTAATGAGCAGTTCTTC. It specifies CSAQLAGEANEQFF.

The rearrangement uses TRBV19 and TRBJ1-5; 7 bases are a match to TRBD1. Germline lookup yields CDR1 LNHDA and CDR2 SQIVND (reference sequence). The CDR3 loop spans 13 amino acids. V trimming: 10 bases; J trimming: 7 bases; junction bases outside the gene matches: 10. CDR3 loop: CATLGQSLQPQHF. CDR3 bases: TGTGCCACCCTGGGACAGAGTTTACAGCCCCAGCATTTT.

The CDR3, as DNA: TGCAGTGCTAGACAACCACTAGCGGGAGATGCCGCTACGCAGTATTTT. Its translation is CSARQPLAGDAATQYF. The chain uses TRBV20-1 and TRBJ2-3; 11 nucleotides align to TRBD2. CDR3 length equals 16 residues. The V gene end was trimmed by 2 bases and the J gene end by 8 bases; junction bases not matched to a gene: 12. CDR1 is DFQATT, CDR2 SNEGSKA, per germline (reference sequence).

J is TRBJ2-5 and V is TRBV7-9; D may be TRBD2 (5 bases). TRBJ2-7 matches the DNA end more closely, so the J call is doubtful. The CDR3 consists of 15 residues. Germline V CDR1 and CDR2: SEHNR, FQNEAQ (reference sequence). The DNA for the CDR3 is TGTGCCAGCAGCTTTGCCGGGAATGGATCCTACGAGCAGTACTTC. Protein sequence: CASSFAGNGSYEQYF.

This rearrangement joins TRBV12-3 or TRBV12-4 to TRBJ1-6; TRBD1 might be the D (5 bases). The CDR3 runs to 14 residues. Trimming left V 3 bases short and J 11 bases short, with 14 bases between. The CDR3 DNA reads TGTGCCAGCAGTTTCGGGCAGGGAAGGGCACCCCTCCACTTT. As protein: CASSFGQGRAPLHF.

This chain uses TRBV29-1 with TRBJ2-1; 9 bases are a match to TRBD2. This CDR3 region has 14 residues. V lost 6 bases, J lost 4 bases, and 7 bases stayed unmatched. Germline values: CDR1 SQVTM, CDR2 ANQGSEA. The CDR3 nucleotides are TGCAGCGTAAAAACTAGCGGGTATTACAATGAGCAGTTCTTC. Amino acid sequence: CSVKTSGYYNEQFF.

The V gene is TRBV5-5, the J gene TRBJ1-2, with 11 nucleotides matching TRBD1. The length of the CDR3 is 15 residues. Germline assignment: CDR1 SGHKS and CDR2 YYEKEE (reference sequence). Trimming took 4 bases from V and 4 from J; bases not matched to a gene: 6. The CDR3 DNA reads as TGTGCCAGCAGCGCACCGGGACAGGGGGTCTATGGCTACACCTTC. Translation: CASSAPGQGVYGYTF. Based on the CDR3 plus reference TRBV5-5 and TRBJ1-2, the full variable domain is DAGVTQSPTHLIKTRGQQVTLRCSPISGHKSVSWYQQVLGQGPQFIFQYYEKEERGRGNFPDRFSARQFPNYSSELNVNALLLGDSALYLCASSAPGQGVYGYTFGSGTRLTVV.

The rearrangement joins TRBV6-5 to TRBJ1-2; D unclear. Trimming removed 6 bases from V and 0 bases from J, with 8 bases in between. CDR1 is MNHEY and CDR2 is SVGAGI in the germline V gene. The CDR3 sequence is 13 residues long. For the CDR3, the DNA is TGTGCCAGCAGGCAGACTCCTAACTATGGCTACACCTTC. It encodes CASRQTPNYGYTF.

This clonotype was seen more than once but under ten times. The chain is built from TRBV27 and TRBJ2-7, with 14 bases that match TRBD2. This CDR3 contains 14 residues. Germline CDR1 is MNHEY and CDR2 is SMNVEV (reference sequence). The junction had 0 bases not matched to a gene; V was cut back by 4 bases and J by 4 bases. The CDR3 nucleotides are TGTGCCAGCAGTTGGACTAGCGGGGGGTACGAGCAGTACTTC. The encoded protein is CASSWTSGGYEQYF.

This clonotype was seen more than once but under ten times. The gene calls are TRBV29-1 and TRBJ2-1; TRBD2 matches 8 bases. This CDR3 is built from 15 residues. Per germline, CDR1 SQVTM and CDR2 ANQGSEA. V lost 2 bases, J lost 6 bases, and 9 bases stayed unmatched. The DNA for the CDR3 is TGCAGCGTTGAACTAGCGGGCCGCGGGTGCAATGAGCAGTTCTTC. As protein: CSVELAGRGCNEQFF.

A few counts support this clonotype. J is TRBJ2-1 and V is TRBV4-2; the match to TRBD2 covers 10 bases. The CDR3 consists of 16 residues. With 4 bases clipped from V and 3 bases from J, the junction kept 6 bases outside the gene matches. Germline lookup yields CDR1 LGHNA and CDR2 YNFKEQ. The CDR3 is CASSPIAGGHYNEQFF. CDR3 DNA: TGTGCCAGCAGCCCTATAGCGGGAGGCCACTACAATGAGCAGTTCTTC.

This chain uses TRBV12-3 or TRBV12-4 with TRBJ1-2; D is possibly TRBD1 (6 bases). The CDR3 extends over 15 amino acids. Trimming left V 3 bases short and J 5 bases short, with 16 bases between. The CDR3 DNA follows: TGTGCCAGCAGTTTGGGTCAGGGGACACGGTATGGCTACACCTTC. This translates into CASSLGQGTRYGYTF.

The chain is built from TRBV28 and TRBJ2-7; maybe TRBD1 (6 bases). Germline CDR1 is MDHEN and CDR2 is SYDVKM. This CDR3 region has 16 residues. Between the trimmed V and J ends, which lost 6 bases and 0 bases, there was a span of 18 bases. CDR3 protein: CASRSPGTTSSYEQYF. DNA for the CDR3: TGTGCCAGCAGATCGCCCGGGACAACGAGCTCCTACGAGCAGTACTTC. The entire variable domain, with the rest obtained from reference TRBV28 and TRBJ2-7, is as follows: DVKVTQSSRYLVKRTGEKVFLECVQDMDHENMFWYRQDPGLGLRLIYFSYDVKMKEKGDIPEGYSVSREKKERFSLILESASTNQTSMYLCASRSPGTTSSYEQYFGPGTRLTVT.

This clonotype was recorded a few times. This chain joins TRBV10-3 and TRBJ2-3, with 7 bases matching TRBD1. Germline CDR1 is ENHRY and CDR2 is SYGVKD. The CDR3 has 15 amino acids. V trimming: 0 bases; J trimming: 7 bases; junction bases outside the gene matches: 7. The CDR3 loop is CAISESGTVGYTQYF. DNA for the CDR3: TGTGCCATCAGTGAGTCGGGGACAGTCGGTTATACGCAGTATTTT.

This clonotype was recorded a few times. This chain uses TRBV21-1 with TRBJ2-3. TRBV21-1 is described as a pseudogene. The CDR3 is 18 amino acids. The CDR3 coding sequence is TGTGCCAGCAGCAAAGTCCAGGACCAACAAAACACCACAGATACGCAGTATTTT. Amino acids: CASSKVQDQQNTTDTQYF.

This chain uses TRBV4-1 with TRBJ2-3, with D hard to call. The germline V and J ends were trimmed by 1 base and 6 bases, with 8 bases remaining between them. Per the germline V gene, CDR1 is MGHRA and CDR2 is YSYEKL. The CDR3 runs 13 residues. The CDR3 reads CASSQVDVDTQYF. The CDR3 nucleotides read TGCGCCAGCAGCCAAGTTGACGTGGATACGCAGTATTTT.

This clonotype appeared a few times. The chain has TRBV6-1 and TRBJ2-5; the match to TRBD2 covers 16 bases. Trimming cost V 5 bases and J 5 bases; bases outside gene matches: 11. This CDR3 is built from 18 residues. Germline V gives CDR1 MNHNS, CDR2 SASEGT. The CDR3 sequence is CASSMGLAGGPSEETQYF. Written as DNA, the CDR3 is TGTGCCAGCAGTATGGGACTAGCGGGAGGGCCGAGTGAGGAGACCCAGTACTTC.

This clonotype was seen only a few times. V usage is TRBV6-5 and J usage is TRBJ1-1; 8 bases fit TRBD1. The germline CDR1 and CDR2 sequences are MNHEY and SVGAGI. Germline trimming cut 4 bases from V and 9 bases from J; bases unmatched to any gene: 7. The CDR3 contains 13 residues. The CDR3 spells CASSSGGEKKAFF. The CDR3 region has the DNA TGTGCCAGCAGTTCAGGGGGCGAGAAGAAAGCTTTCTTT.

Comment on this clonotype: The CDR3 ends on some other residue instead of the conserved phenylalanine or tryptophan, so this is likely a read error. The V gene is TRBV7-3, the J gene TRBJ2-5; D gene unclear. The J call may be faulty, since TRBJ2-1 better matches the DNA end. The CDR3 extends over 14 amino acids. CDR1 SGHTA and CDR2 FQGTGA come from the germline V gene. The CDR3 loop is CASSRGGDYNEQFL. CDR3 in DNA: TGTGCCAGCAGTCGCGGCGGAGACTACAATGAGCAGTTCCTC.

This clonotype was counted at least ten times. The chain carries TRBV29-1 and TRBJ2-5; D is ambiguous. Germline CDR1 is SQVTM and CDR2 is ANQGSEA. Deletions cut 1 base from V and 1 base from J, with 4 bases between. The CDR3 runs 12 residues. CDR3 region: CSVEGLQETQYF. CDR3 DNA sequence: TGCAGCGTTGAAGGGCTCCAAGAGACCCAGTACTTC.

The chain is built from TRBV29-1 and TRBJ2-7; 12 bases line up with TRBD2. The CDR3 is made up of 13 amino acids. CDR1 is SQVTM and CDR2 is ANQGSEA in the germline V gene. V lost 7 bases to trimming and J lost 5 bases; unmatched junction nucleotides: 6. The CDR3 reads CSAASGRADEQYF. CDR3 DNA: TGCAGCGCCGCTAGCGGGAGGGCCGACGAGCAGTACTTC.

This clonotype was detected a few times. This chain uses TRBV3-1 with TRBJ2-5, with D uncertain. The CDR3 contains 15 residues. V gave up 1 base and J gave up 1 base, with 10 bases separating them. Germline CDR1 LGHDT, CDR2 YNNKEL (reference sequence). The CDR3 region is CASSQVRSFQETQYF. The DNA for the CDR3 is TGTGCCAGCAGCCAAGTGAGAAGCTTCCAAGAGACCCAGTACTTC.

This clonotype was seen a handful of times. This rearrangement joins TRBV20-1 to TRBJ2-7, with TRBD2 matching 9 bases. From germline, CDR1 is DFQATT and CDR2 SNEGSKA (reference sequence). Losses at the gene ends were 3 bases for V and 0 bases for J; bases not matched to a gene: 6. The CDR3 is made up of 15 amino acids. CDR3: CSARDLAGSSYEQYF. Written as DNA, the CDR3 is TGCAGTGCTAGGGACCTAGCGGGATCCTCCTACGAGCAGTACTTC.

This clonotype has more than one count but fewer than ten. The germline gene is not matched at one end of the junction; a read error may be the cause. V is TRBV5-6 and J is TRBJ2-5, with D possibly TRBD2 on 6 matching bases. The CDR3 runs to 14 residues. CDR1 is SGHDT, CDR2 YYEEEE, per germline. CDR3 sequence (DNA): TGTACCAGCAGCTTGGGACTGACACAAGAGACCCAGTACTTC. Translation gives CTSSLGLTQETQYF.

The CDR3 region has the DNA TGTGCCAGCAGTTCGGAGACTAGCGGGGGGTACGAGCAGTACTTC. Translation gives CASSSETSGGYEQYF. The chain recombines TRBV6-5 with TRBJ2-5; 13 bases map to TRBD2. Near its end, the DNA agrees better with TRBJ2-7, so the J call may be wrong. The CDR3 spans 15 residues. The germline gives CDR1 MNHEY, CDR2 SVGAGI.

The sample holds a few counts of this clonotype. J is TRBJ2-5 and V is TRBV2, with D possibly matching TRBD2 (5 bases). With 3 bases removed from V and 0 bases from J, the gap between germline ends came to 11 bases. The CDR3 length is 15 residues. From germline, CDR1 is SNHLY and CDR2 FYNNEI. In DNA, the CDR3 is TGTGCCAGCAGTGAGGAGGCAGCTAACCAAGAGACCCAGTACTTC. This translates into CASSEEAANQETQYF.

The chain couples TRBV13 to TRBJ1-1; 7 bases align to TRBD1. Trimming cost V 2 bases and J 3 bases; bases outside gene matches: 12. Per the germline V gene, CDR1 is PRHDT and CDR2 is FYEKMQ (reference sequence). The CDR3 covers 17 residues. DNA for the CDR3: TGTGCCAGCAGCTTATACAGGGGAGGCTTCGGGTACACTGAAGCTTTCTTT. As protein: CASSLYRGGFGYTEAFF.

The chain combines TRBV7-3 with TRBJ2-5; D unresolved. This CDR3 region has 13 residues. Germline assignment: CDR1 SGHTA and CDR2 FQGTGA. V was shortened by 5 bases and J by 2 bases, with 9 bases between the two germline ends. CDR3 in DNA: TGTGCCAGCAGCGAGACTCGGCAAGAGACCCAGTACTTC. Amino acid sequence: CASSETRQETQYF.

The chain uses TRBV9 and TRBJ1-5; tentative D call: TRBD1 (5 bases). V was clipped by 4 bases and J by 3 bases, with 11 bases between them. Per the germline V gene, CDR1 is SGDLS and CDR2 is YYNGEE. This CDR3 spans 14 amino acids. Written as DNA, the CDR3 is TGTGCCAGCAGCATGGGGGTTAACAATCAGCCCCAGCATTTT. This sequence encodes CASSMGVNNQPQHF. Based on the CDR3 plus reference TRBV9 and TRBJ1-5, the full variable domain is DSGVTQTPKHLITATGQRVTLRCSPRSGDLSVYWYQQSLDQGLQFLIQYYNGEERAKGNILERFSAQQFPDLHSELNLSSLELGDSALYFCASSMGVNNQPQHFGDGTRLSIL.

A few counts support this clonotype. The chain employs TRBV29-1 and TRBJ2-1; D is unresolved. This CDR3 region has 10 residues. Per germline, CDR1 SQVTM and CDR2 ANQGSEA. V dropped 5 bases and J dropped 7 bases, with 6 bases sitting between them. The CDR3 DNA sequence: TGCAGCGTTCAGCTGAATGAGCAGTTCTTC. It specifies CSVQLNEQFF.

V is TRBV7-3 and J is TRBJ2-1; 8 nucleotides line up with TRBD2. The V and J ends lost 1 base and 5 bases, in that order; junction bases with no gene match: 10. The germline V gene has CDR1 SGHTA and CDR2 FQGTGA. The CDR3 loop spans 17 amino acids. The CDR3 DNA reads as TGTGCCAGCAGCTTAAGCCCCCCCGGTAGCGGGGACAATGAGCAGTTCTTC. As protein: CASSLSPPGSGDNEQFF.